The sequence of this T cell receptor (beta chain) was determined in a study of blood T cell repertoires in COVID-19. At the level of the study: Samples representing acute and convalescent COVID-19 were sourced from the United States, Italy and Spain.

CDR1 and CDR2 (germline): LGHNA, YSLEER. The CDR3 extends over 15 amino acids. Trimming stripped 0 bases from V and 4 bases from J, with 10 bases between. The method was immunoSEQ multiplex PCR; TCRdb's version includes in-frame clones alone and lacks a portion of them. The profile shows approximately 97,000 clones, 81% of them singletons. This sequence was found in a man aged 55 to 70 with acute or convalescent COVID-19. V is TRBV4-3 and J is TRBJ2-1; the D is unclear. The sequenced material came from peripheral blood. The CDR3 here is CASSQDGYRYNEQFF. The CDR3, as DNA: TGCGCCAGCAGCCAAGATGGATACAGATACAATGAGCAGTTCTTC.